Following are 32 T cell receptor beta chains from one sample sequenced in a study of technical replicates of blood from a few donors. The assay was immunoSEQ multiplex PCR, and TCRdb's table has in-frame clones only and misses some. The profile shows 55,000 to 65,000 clones, 97% of them singletons. Sequencing input: T cells isolated from PBMCs. The source is a human donor in good health.

This chain uses TRBV5-8 with TRBJ2-3; D unresolved. CDR3 length: 15 amino acids. Trimming left V 5 bases short and J 4 bases short, with 17 bases between. CDR1 is SGHTS, CDR2 YDEGEE, per germline. For the CDR3, the DNA is TGTGCCAGCAGTCTGTCTGGGCTCTGGGCAGATACGCAGTATTTT. This codes for CASSLSGLWADTQYF.

The V gene is TRBV7-3, the J gene TRBJ1-3; TRBD1 is a possible D gene (6 bases). Germline V gene data show CDR1 as SGHTA and CDR2 as FQGTGA. Trimming took 1 base from V and 3 from J, leaving 10 bases between them. The CDR3 sequence is 15 residues long. This CDR3 is CASSLNRDSGNTIYF. CDR3 sequence (DNA): TGTGCCAGCAGCTTAAACAGGGATAGTGGAAACACCATATATTTT. Filled out from reference TRBV7-3 and TRBJ1-3, the complete variable domain reads GAGVSQTPSNKVTEKGKYVELRCDPISGHTALYWYRQSLGQGPEFLIYFQGTGAADDSGLPNDRFFAVRPEGSVSTLKIQRTERGDSAVYLCASSLNRDSGNTIYFGEGSWLTVV.

The rearrangement links TRBV2 to TRBJ2-5, with 7 bases aligning to TRBD1. Losses at the gene ends were 2 bases for V and 0 bases for J; bases not matched to a gene: 3. The CDR3 loop spans 15 amino acids. Germline loops: CDR1 SNHLY, CDR2 FYNNEI. Here the CDR3 DNA reads TGTGCCAGCAGTGAAAGGGGGCTCAACCAAGAGACCCAGTACTTC. Translating it yields CASSERGLNQETQYF.

The chain links TRBV5-1 to TRBJ2-1; the D gene is possibly TRBD1 (6 bases). Between the trimmed V and J ends, which lost 0 bases and 8 bases, there was a span of 21 bases. The germline CDR1 and CDR2 sequences are SGHRS and YFSETQ. The CDR3 is 17 amino acids. CDR3 in amino acids: CASSLDLWTPTGYEQFF. The CDR3 DNA is TGCGCCAGCAGCTTGGATCTTTGGACACCCACAGGGTATGAGCAGTTCTTC.

V and J are TRBV11-3 and TRBJ1-3; D not resolved. Germline V gene sequence: CDR1 SGHNT, CDR2 YENEEA. The CDR3 is made up of 14 amino acids. V lost 5 bases to trimming and J lost 0 bases, with 8 bases between them. The CDR3 spells CASSAGSSGNTIYF. The CDR3 DNA follows: TGTGCCAGCAGCGCGGGCTCCTCTGGAAACACCATATATTTT.

The chain joins TRBV5-5 to TRBJ1-6; the D gene is possibly TRBD1 (6 bases). CDR1 and CDR2 (germline): SGHKS, YYEKEE (reference sequence). Trimming removed 4 bases from V and 3 bases from J, with 14 bases in between. The CDR3 is made up of 16 amino acids. CDR3 coding DNA: TGTGCCAGCAGCCCGGGCTCAGGGGACTATAATTCACCCCTCCACTTT. It is translated as CASSPGSGDYNSPLHF. The whole variable domain, filled in from reference TRBV5-5 and TRBJ1-6, reads DAGVTQSPTHLIKTRGQQVTLRCSPISGHKSVSWYQQVLGQGPQFIFQYYEKEERGRGNFPDRFSARQFPNYSSELNVNALLLGDSALYLCASSPGSGDYNSPLHFGNGTRLTVT.

V usage is TRBV28 and J usage is TRBJ1-2; D might be TRBD1 (6 bases). This CDR3 is 12 amino acids long. Trimming took off 5 bases at V and 6 bases at J, with 10 bases between the two ends. Germline V gene lookup returns CDR1 MDHEN and CDR2 SYDVKM. The CDR3: CASSDRINGYTF. The CDR3 nucleotides read TGTGCCAGCAGTGACAGGATCAATGGCTACACCTTC.

The rearrangement uses TRBV15 and TRBJ1-4, with 9 positions matching TRBD1. After removal of 0 bases from V and 6 bases from J, the junction contained 5 bases not matched to a gene. The CDR3 loop spans 16 amino acids. Germline V gives CDR1 LNHNV, CDR2 YYDKDF (reference sequence). The CDR3 sequence: CATSRDRDRVDEKLFF. The CDR3 DNA is TGTGCCACCAGCAGAGATCGGGACAGGGTTGATGAAAAACTGTTTTTT. The full variable domain, completed using reference TRBV15 and TRBJ1-4, is DAMVIQNPRYQVTQFGKPVTLSCSQTLNHNVMYWYQQKSSQAPKLLFHYYDKDFNNEADTPDNFQSRRPNTSFCFLDIRSPGLGDTAMYLCATSRDRDRVDEKLFFGSGTQLSVL.

The rearrangement uses TRBV6-1 and TRBJ1-2, with D possibly TRBD1 on 6 matching bases. Germline values: CDR1 MNHNS, CDR2 SASEGT. The germline V and J ends were trimmed by 0 bases and 4 bases, with 21 bases remaining between them. CDR3 length: 18 amino acids. The CDR3 here is CASSEALPGQLYGYGYTF. CDR3 in DNA: TGTGCCAGCAGTGAAGCGTTGCCAGGACAGCTCTACGGCTATGGCTACACCTTC.

The V call is TRBV7-6, the J call TRBJ2-2; 8 bases map to TRBD1. The CDR3 has 16 residues. Germline V CDR1 and CDR2: SGHVS, FNYEAQ. V was clipped by 8 bases and J by 3 bases; unmatched bases: 11. CDR3 DNA: TGTGCCAGCGGGGACAGGAACGATGCCGACACCGGGGAGCTGTTTTTT. It yields the protein CASGDRNDADTGELFF.

The J gene is TRBJ2-1, the V gene TRBV19, with 13 bases identical to TRBD2. Trimming removed 4 bases from V and 4 bases from J; junction bases left unmatched: 7. Germline values: CDR1 LNHDA, CDR2 SQIVND (reference sequence). The CDR3 runs to 17 residues. CDR3 residues: CASSRTSGRVLYNEQFF. As DNA, the CDR3 is TGTGCCAGTAGTAGGACTAGCGGGAGAGTCCTTTACAATGAGCAGTTCTTC.

The rearrangement uses TRBV6-4 and TRBJ2-3, with 8 bases matching TRBD2. The germline V gene has CDR1 MRHNA and CDR2 SNTAGT. Trimming cost V 6 bases and J 5 bases; bases outside gene matches: 22. The CDR3 is made up of 19 amino acids. CDR3 region: CASSRQPTGLGILEDTQYF. The DNA for the CDR3 is TGTGCCAGCAGCCGCCAACCGACGGGACTAGGCATTTTAGAAGATACGCAGTATTTT.

The V gene is TRBV5-1, the J gene TRBJ1-2, with a possible D match to TRBD1 (6 bases). Germline assignment: CDR1 SGHRS and CDR2 YFSETQ. The CDR3 has 14 residues. Between the trimmed V and J ends, which lost 4 bases and 3 bases, there was a span of 13 bases. The CDR3 coding sequence is TGCGCCAGCAGCATCTCTTCAGGGGACTATGGCTACACCTTC. Amino acids: CASSISSGDYGYTF.

The rearrangement uses TRBV6-5 and TRBJ2-7, with 7 bases identical to TRBD1. Losses at the gene ends were 2 bases for V and 4 bases for J; bases not matched to a gene: 11. Germline lookup yields CDR1 MNHEY and CDR2 SVGAGI. The CDR3 extends over 16 amino acids. As DNA, the CDR3 is TGTGCCAGCAGTTACACATCCAGGGGGAATGTATACGAGCAGTACTTC. The encoded protein is CASSYTSRGNVYEQYF.

The chain has TRBV2 and TRBJ1-1, with a tentative D call TRBD1 (6 bases). From germline, CDR1 is SNHLY and CDR2 FYNNEI. The CDR3 is made up of 12 amino acids. V was cut by 6 bases and J by 6 bases, with 11 bases left in between. The CDR3 nucleotides are TGTGCCAGCAGCGATAACAGGGCTGAAGCTTTCTTT. It encodes CASSDNRAEAFF.

This rearrangement joins TRBV28 to TRBJ2-7; TRBD2 matches at 10 bases. Germline CDR1 reads MDHEN; CDR2 reads SYDVKM. The CDR3 contains 16 residues. V lost 2 bases, J lost 2 bases, and 6 bases stayed unmatched. This CDR3 reads CASSLASGSGTYEQYF. DNA of the CDR3: TGTGCCAGCAGTTTAGCTAGCGGGAGTGGGACCTACGAGCAGTACTTC.

In this sample, this clone turned up once. The chain recombines TRBV18 with TRBJ1-1; D perhaps matches TRBD1 (6 bases). This CDR3 has 15 residues. Germline V gene lookup returns CDR1 KGHSH and CDR2 LQKENI. Trimming left V 3 bases short and J 0 bases short, with 11 bases between. The CDR3: CASSPRTELNTEAFF. CDR3 DNA: TGTGCCAGCTCACCTCGGACAGAGTTGAACACTGAAGCTTTCTTT.

This clone was observed a single time. The chain combines TRBV15 with TRBJ2-3, with D possibly TRBD2 on 7 matching bases. Germline CDR1 reads LNHNV; CDR2 reads YYDKDF (reference sequence). Trimming stripped 5 bases from V and 4 bases from J, with 19 bases between. The CDR3 length is 16 residues. The CDR3 bases are TGTGCCACCAGCGAACAACGGGGGGCCGGGTCAGATACGCAGTATTTT. Amino acids: CATSEQRGAGSDTQYF.

V usage is TRBV6-1 and J usage is TRBJ2-1, with 11 bases matching TRBD2. The V and J ends lost 0 bases and 2 bases, in that order; junction bases with no gene match: 6. Germline loops: CDR1 MNHNS, CDR2 SASEGT. This CDR3 has 18 residues. CDR3 in DNA: TGTGCCAGCAGTGAAGCCTTCAAACTAGCGGGAGCCTACAATGAGCAGTTCTTC. As protein: CASSEAFKLAGAYNEQFF.

This clone has only a few counts. The rearrangement links TRBV7-9 to TRBJ1-2, with 8 bases that match TRBD1. V shed 4 bases and J 6 bases; nucleotides not matched to a gene: 10. Per the germline V gene, CDR1 is SEHNR and CDR2 is FQNEAQ (reference sequence). The CDR3 totals 15 residues. In DNA form, the CDR3 reads TGTGCCAGCAGCTCACACCGGGCGACAGGGGATGGCTACACCTTC. Its protein is CASSSHRATGDGYTF.

The CDR3 DNA reads as TGTGCCAGCAGCGTAGAACAGGGGTCCGGGGAGCTGTTTTTT. This translates into CASSVEQGSGELFF. This chain joins TRBV9 and TRBJ2-2; 7 positions match TRBD1. Germline trimming cut 0 bases from V and 6 bases from J; bases unmatched to any gene: 2. CDR3 length equals 14 residues. Per the germline V gene, CDR1 is SGDLS and CDR2 is YYNGEE.

In regard to this clone: An end of the junction does not agree with germline; a read error may underlie this. The chain is built from TRBV28 and TRBJ1-5, with D uncertain. This CDR3 is built from 13 residues. Germline V CDR1 and CDR2: MDHEN, SYDVKM. CDR3 loop: CASSLVRVVDPFF. CDR3 DNA sequence: TGTGCCAGCAGTTTAGTGCGGGTGGTAGATCCTTTTTTT.

The chain employs TRBV28 and TRBJ2-7; TRBD1 matches 9 bases. The ends lost 6 bases at V and 7 bases at J; junction bases unmatched: 4. Germline CDR1 and CDR2: MDHEN and SYDVKM. The CDR3 length is 12 residues. The DNA of the CDR3 is TGTGCCAGCAGCCGAGGGACAGGGGAGCAGTACTTC. Its translation is CASSRGTGEQYF.

The rearrangement joins TRBV5-1 to TRBJ2-2; 11 bases align to TRBD1. Germline trimming cut 0 bases from V and 3 bases from J; bases unmatched to any gene: 10. The CDR3 extends over 19 amino acids. In germline, CDR1 is SGHRS, CDR2 YFSETQ. DNA of the CDR3: TGCGCCAGCAGCTTGGCGCGGACAGGGGGCGCAGCTGACACCGGGGAGCTGTTTTTT. Protein sequence: CASSLARTGGAADTGELFF.

DNA for the CDR3: TGTGCCAGTATGGGAGGGTATCAGCCCCAGCATTTT. Translation: CASMGGYQPQHF. The V and J genes are TRBV19 and TRBJ1-5; D ambiguous. Germline assignment: CDR1 LNHDA and CDR2 SQIVND (reference sequence). The V end lost 7 bases, the J end lost 5 bases, and 9 bases lay between the germline ends. The CDR3 extends over 12 amino acids.

The V gene is TRBV5-6, the J gene TRBJ1-1; D call uncertain. Trimming left V 2 bases short and J 6 bases short, with 8 bases between. CDR1 SGHDT and CDR2 YYEEEE come from the germline V gene. There are 12 residues in the CDR3. The DNA of the CDR3 is TGTGCCAGCAGCTTAAACAGTCCTGAAGCTTTCTTT. Protein: CASSLNSPEAFF. Full variable domain (remainder filled in from reference TRBV5-6 and TRBJ1-1): DAGVTQSPTHLIKTRGQQVTLRCSPKSGHDTVSWYQQALGQGPQFIFQYYEEEERQRGNFPDRFSGHQFPNYSSELNVNALLLGDSALYLCASSLNSPEAFFGQGTRLTVV.

The chain recombines TRBV6-1 with TRBJ1-2, with 9 bases identical to TRBD1. The ends lost 8 bases at V and 2 bases at J; junction bases unmatched: 6. In germline, CDR1 is MNHNS, CDR2 SASEGT. CDR3 length: 14 amino acids. CDR3 sequence (DNA): TGTGCCAGCGGTATGGACAGGGGAAACTATGGCTACACCTTC. This gives the protein CASGMDRGNYGYTF.

This chain links TRBV11-3 with TRBJ1-2, with TRBD1 identical over 9 bases. The CDR3 totals 15 residues. V dropped 4 bases and J dropped 4; count of bases not matched to a gene: 7. The germline V gene encodes CDR1 SGHNT and CDR2 YENEEA. CDR3 nucleotide sequence: TGTGCCAGCAGCTCCTCAGGGACAGGGCTCTATGGCTACACCTTC. This codes for CASSSSGTGLYGYTF.

The rearrangement links TRBV5-4 to TRBJ2-3; tentatively, D is TRBD2 (5 bases). The CDR3 is made up of 14 amino acids. Trimming shortened V by 4 bases and J by 0 bases, and 9 bases separated the two germline ends. The germline CDR1 and CDR2 sequences are SGHNT and YYREEE (reference sequence). Here the CDR3 DNA reads TGTGCCAGCAGCAACCCGGGAAGCACAGATACGCAGTATTTT. Translating it yields CASSNPGSTDTQYF.

The chain joins TRBV27 to TRBJ2-7; TRBD1 matches 8 bases. CDR1 and CDR2 from the germline V gene are MNHEY and SMNVEV (reference sequence). The CDR3 contains 14 residues. V was pared by 3 bases and J by 4 bases, with 5 bases of the junction left unmatched. CDR3 in DNA: TGTGCCAGCAGTTTTGGGACAGGAGATTACGAGCAGTACTTC. It specifies CASSFGTGDYEQYF.

This clone was seen a single time. CDR3 sequence reads: CASSRPGYEQYF. The CDR3, as DNA: TGTGCCAGCAGCCGCCCAGGTTACGAGCAGTACTTC. The gene calls are TRBV5-6 and TRBJ2-7; D remains unclear. The V gene lost 4 bases and the J gene lost 4 bases, with 9 bases spanning the gap. This CDR3 is built from 12 residues. CDR1 is SGHDT and CDR2 is YYEEEE in the germline V gene. The whole variable domain, remainder taken from reference TRBV5-6 and TRBJ2-7, is DAGVTQSPTHLIKTRGQQVTLRCSPKSGHDTVSWYQQALGQGPQFIFQYYEEEERQRGNFPDRFSGHQFPNYSSELNVNALLLGDSALYLCASSRPGYEQYFGPGTRLTVT.

This clone was recorded once. This chain joins TRBV28 and TRBJ2-2; 10 bases map to TRBD2. V shed 2 bases, J shed 5 bases, and the junction held 8 bases outside the gene matches. This CDR3 has 17 residues. Germline CDR1 is MDHEN and CDR2 is SYDVKM. The CDR3 is CASSLGAGGRDTGELFF. The CDR3 DNA reads TGTGCCAGCAGTTTAGGAGCGGGAGGGCGAGATACCGGGGAGCTGTTTTTT.